This entry lists 21 T cell receptor beta chains sequenced from one sample in a study of molecular identifiers for immune sequencing clone quantification. TCRdb passed the PCR reads through MiXCR, listing each CDR3 protein once. The sample carries 9,500 to 15,000 distinct CDR3 sequences, around 19% recorded once. The source material was naive CD8+ T cells from blood, with Jurkat cell RNA spiked in. Subset noted: FACS-sorted CD8+CD4-CCR7+CD45RA+ naive T cells. Source of these receptors: a human donor in good health. Some libraries in this study had Jurkat cell RNA spiked in.

The chain employs TRBV12-3 or TRBV12-4 and TRBJ2-2; TRBD2 agrees at 8 bases. V trimming: 3 bases; J trimming: 1 base; junction bases outside the gene matches: 1. The length of the CDR3 is 15 residues. The CDR3 nucleotides are TGTGCCAGCAGTTTCCTAGCGGGGAACACCGGGGAGCTGTTTTTT. It translates to CASSFLAGNTGELFF.

This clonotype was counted many times. The rearrangement joins TRBV7-6 to TRBJ2-3; perhaps D is TRBD1 or TRBD2 (6 bases each). Looked up from germline, CDR1 is SGHVS and CDR2 is FNYEAQ. With 0 bases removed from V and 6 bases from J, the gap between germline ends came to 10 bases. The CDR3 is made up of 14 amino acids. Here the CDR3 DNA reads TGTGCCAGCAGCTTAGCGGGAGGACAGGATACGCAGTATTTT. It is translated as CASSLAGGQDTQYF.

This clonotype was seen repeatedly, ten times or more. The rearrangement joins TRBV27 to TRBJ2-3; possible D gene TRBD2, 6 bases. The length of the CDR3 is 16 residues. Looked up from germline, CDR1 is MNHEY and CDR2 is SMNVEV (reference sequence). Trimming shortened V by 2 bases and J by 2 bases, and 14 bases separated the two germline ends. In DNA form, the CDR3 reads TGTGCCAGCAGTTTAAGCGTGGGGGGTCTCACAGATACGCAGTATTTT. Translated, it gives CASSLSVGGLTDTQYF.

Judged by abundance, this clonotype is medium-sized. The chain combines TRBV6-5 with TRBJ1-1, with a possible D match to TRBD1 (6 bases). V dropped 6 bases and J dropped 3 bases, with 8 bases sitting between them. Per the germline V gene, CDR1 is MNHEY and CDR2 is SVGAGI. The CDR3 has 12 residues. The DNA for the CDR3 is TGTGCCAGCAGCCAGGGGCACACTGAAGCTTTCTTT. This encodes CASSQGHTEAFF.

The table lists this clonotype with many counts. The rearrangement links TRBV5-6 to TRBJ2-7; D perhaps matches TRBD1 (6 bases). The CDR3 covers 13 residues. V shed 2 bases and J shed 2 bases, with 8 bases lying between them. Germline CDR1 SGHDT, CDR2 YYEEEE. CDR3 amino acids: CASSFGQPYEQYF. The DNA for the CDR3 is TGTGCCAGCAGCTTCGGACAGCCCTACGAGCAGTACTTC.

By frequency in the sample, this clonotype is medium-sized. DNA of the CDR3: TGTGCCAGCAGCTTAGACATAGCTCGAAGAGAGACCCAGTACTTC. This sequence encodes CASSLDIARRETQYF. The chain carries TRBV7-9 and TRBJ2-5; D call uncertain. This CDR3 contains 15 residues. Between the trimmed V and J ends, which lost 1 base and 4 bases, there was a span of 13 bases. Looked up from germline, CDR1 is SEHNR and CDR2 is FQNEAQ (reference sequence).

This clonotype appeared many times. V gene TRBV28 combines with J gene TRBJ1-6; D is possibly TRBD1 (5 bases). This CDR3 spans 16 amino acids. Germline loops: CDR1 MDHEN, CDR2 SYDVKM. V was clipped by 5 bases and J by 4 bases, with 15 bases between them. The CDR3 sequence is CASSTYRQFYNSPLHF. The CDR3 region has the DNA TGTGCCAGCAGTACATACAGACAGTTTTATAATTCACCCCTCCACTTT. The full variable domain, in which reference TRBV28 and TRBJ1-6 provide the parts outside the CDR3, is DVKVTQSSRYLVKRTGEKVFLECVQDMDHENMFWYRQDPGLGLRLIYFSYDVKMKEKGDIPEGYSVSREKKERFSLILESASTNQTSMYLCASSTYRQFYNSPLHFGNGTRLTVT.

This clonotype ranks as medium-sized. This sequence joins TRBV28 and TRBJ1-2, with D perhaps matching TRBD1 (5 bases). This CDR3 is 15 amino acids long. The germline gives CDR1 MDHEN, CDR2 SYDVKM. V was trimmed by 8 bases and J by 8 bases, leaving 24 bases between them. CDR3 protein: CASVGSPDMDEGYTF. In DNA, the CDR3 is TGTGCCAGCGTGGGAAGCCCGGACATGGATGAAGGCTACACCTTC.

This clonotype occurred many times. The chain links TRBV12-3 or TRBV12-4 to TRBJ2-5; D is perhaps TRBD1 (6 bases). The CDR3 sequence is 12 residues long. Trimming pared 5 bases from V and 4 bases from J, leaving 8 bases between. CDR3 DNA: TGTGCCAGCAGTCAGGACAGAGAGACCCAGTACTTC. Translated, it gives CASSQDRETQYF.

This clonotype was found many times. V and J are TRBV12-3 or TRBV12-4 and TRBJ2-7; TRBD1 matches at 7 bases. The CDR3 loop spans 16 amino acids. The ends lost 6 bases at V and 2 bases at J; junction bases unmatched: 13. CDR3 sequence (DNA): TGTGCCAGCAGCGAAAGGACAGGTCCACTTACCTACGAGCAGTACTTC. Translating it yields CASSERTGPLTYEQYF.

This clonotype was counted between two and nine times. The chain has TRBV5-1 and TRBJ1-1; no clear D gene. The CDR3 totals 11 residues. V was trimmed by 6 bases and J by 1 base, leaving 4 bases between them. The germline gives CDR1 SGHRS, CDR2 YFSETQ. The CDR3 protein is CASTANTEAFF. The CDR3 bases are TGCGCCAGCACGGCGAACACTGAAGCTTTCTTT.

This clonotype is labeled medium-sized. The chain employs TRBV7-9 and TRBJ2-7; D gene ambiguous. The germline V gene has CDR1 SEHNR and CDR2 FQNEAQ (reference sequence). Trimming cost V 5 bases and J 4 bases, with 12 bases left between them. There are 13 residues in the CDR3. CDR3 region: CASSPTLDYEQYF. Here the CDR3 DNA reads TGTGCCAGCAGCCCTACGTTGGATTACGAGCAGTACTTC.

By sample fraction, this clonotype is medium-sized. V usage is TRBV5-1 and J usage is TRBJ2-3, with D tentatively TRBD1 or TRBD2 (5 bases each). V was shortened by 3 bases and J by 0 bases, with 17 bases between the two germline ends. The CDR3 extends over 17 amino acids. Per germline, CDR1 SGHRS and CDR2 YFSETQ. The CDR3 region has the DNA TGCGCCAGCAGCTCACGCTCGGGGCGATTTAGCACAGATACGCAGTATTTT. Translation: CASSSRSGRFSTDTQYF.

The genes are TRBV7-8 and TRBJ2-5; TRBD2 agrees at 13 bases. This CDR3 comprises 16 residues. V dropped 5 bases and J dropped 1; count of bases not matched to a gene: 4. Germline CDR1 SGHVS, CDR2 FQNEAQ. The DNA of the CDR3 is TGTGCCAGCAGCGACCGGACTAGCGGGAGCCAAGAGACCCAGTACTTC. Translation gives CASSDRTSGSQETQYF. Looking up the rest from reference TRBV7-8 and TRBJ2-5 gives the full variable domain: GAGVSQSPRYKVAKRGQDVALRCDPISGHVSLFWYQQALGQGPEFLTYFQNEAQLDKSGLPSDRFFAERPEGSVSTLKIQRTQQEDSAVYLCASSDRTSGSQETQYFGPGTRLLVL.

Ten or more counts support this clonotype. The gene calls are TRBV19 and TRBJ2-1, with unresolved D. V was cut by 3 bases and J by 4 bases, with 1 base left in between. Germline lookup yields CDR1 LNHDA and CDR2 SQIVND (reference sequence). The CDR3 contains 11 residues. The DNA for the CDR3 is TGTGCCAGTAGTATTTACAATGAGCAGTTCTTC. Its translation: CASSIYNEQFF.

This clonotype has a count of ten or more. V is TRBV4-1 and J is TRBJ2-7, with 9 nucleotides matching TRBD2. Per germline, CDR1 MGHRA and CDR2 YSYEKL. Trimming at V came to 1 base and at J to 5 bases, leaving 9 bases not matched to a gene. The CDR3 is made up of 16 amino acids. The CDR3 sequence is CASSQVGAGGSNEQYF. The CDR3 DNA reads as TGCGCCAGCAGCCAAGTCGGAGCGGGAGGTAGCAACGAGCAGTACTTC.

This clonotype was seen ten or more times. The chain is built from TRBV7-8 and TRBJ2-1, with D perhaps TRBD2 (6 bases). Germline CDR1 and CDR2: SGHVS and FQNEAQ. This CDR3 has 15 residues. V was shortened by 0 bases and J by 5 bases, with 11 bases between the two germline ends. The CDR3 is CASSLASGVNNEQFF. In nucleotides, the CDR3 is TGTGCCAGCAGCTTAGCTAGCGGCGTAAACAATGAGCAGTTCTTC.

In this sample, this clonotype is medium-sized. The chain uses TRBV27 and TRBJ1-1; D perhaps matches TRBD1 (5 bases). Per the germline V gene, CDR1 is MNHEY and CDR2 is SMNVEV (reference sequence). Trimming cost V 2 bases and J 3 bases, with 10 bases left between them. The CDR3 runs to 14 residues. In DNA form, the CDR3 reads TGTGCCAGCAGTTTACGGGGGTCGTACACTGAAGCTTTCTTT. Translation: CASSLRGSYTEAFF.

Comment on this clonotype: This is likely a read error, given that the CDR3 carries no conserved phenylalanine or tryptophan at its end. The CDR3 DNA follows: TGTGCCTGCAGCTTGGGACCCAGGGGCACAGATACGCAGTATCTT. The encoded protein is CACSLGPRGTDTQYL. V is TRBV6-5 and J is TRBJ2-3; the D gene could be TRBD1 or TRBD2 (5 bases each). CDR3 length equals 15 residues. In germline, CDR1 is MNHEY, CDR2 SVGAGI.

This clonotype was seen ten or more times. CDR3 DNA sequence: TGTGCCAGCAGTTCCGGACAGGAGGAGAACACTGAAGCTTTCTTT. It translates to CASSSGQEENTEAFF. V usage is TRBV28 and J usage is TRBJ1-1; 7 bases are shared with TRBD1. From germline, CDR1 is MDHEN and CDR2 SYDVKM. Germline trimming cut 4 bases from V and 1 base from J; bases unmatched to any gene: 6. CDR3 length equals 15 residues.

A word on this clonotype: A much larger clone differs from this one at a single base, so this may be a read error. The CDR3 does not close with the conserved phenylalanine or tryptophan, likely indicating a read error. This chain connects TRBV5-1 to TRBJ2-1; D is perhaps TRBD2 (5 bases). CDR3 length: 13 residues. In germline, CDR1 is SGHRS, CDR2 YFSETQ. V was trimmed by 4 bases and J by 0 bases, leaving 5 bases between them. CDR3 in amino acids: CASSAGSYNEQFY. The CDR3 DNA sequence: TGCGCCAGCAGCGCGGGCTCCTACAATGAGCAGTTCTAC.